Listed below are T cell receptor beta chains from one sample, sequenced in a study of PD-L1 blockade in urothelial cancer. Profiling relied on immunoSEQ multiplex PCR, and the TCRdb table lists in-frame clones only, not all of them. The sample shows 100,000 to 150,000 clones, 86% of them seen only once. Sample: PBMCs, taken around atezolizumab (anti-PD-L1) treatment. Source of these receptors: a man aged 45-60 years with urothelial cancer. Each CDR3 is given without its conserved first and last residue. Clone size is not always given. Where it is, it says once, few, many or a class for expanded clones.

size | J | V | CDR3
NA | TRBJ2-5 | TRBV7-9 | ASSPTGQGREGETQY
once | TRBJ2-7 | TRBV9 | ASSPPSPHEQY
NA | TRBJ1-1 | TRBV28 | ASSLSAGRAEAF
NA | TRBJ2-3 | TRBV18 | ASSYNSGSTDTQY
NA | TRBJ2-1 | TRBV7-9 | ASSSRTGGVVYEQF
few | TRBJ1-6 | TRBV5-1 | ASSLSQGGNSPLH
NA | TRBJ2-7 | TRBV5-1 | ASSLGASGRGDEQY
NA | TRBJ2-7 | TRBV10-3 | ASGERSYEQY
NA | TRBJ2-3 | TRBV27 | ASTEREGVDTQY
NA | TRBJ2-1 | TRBV29-1 | SVGLGPSSYNEQF
NA | TRBJ2-4 | TRBV10-3 | AISETNPDRELGWGAKNIQY
NA | TRBJ2-1 | TRBV15 | ATSRGEIAGAGEQF
NA | TRBJ2-7 | TRBV10-3 | AISVQREGRPSIYEQY
NA | TRBJ2-7 | TRBV7-9 | ASSLGKLAGGDEQY
NA | TRBJ2-7 | TRBV5-1 | ASSLNSGTGAYEQY
once | TRBJ2-7 | TRBV9 | ASSVAEGLAGERYEQY
medium-sized | TRBJ2-1 | TRBV5-4 | ASSLRGQGTHEQF
NA | TRBJ2-3 | TRBV5-1 | ASSLATTSADTQY
NA | TRBJ1-4 | TRBV30 | AWSQGGGQNEKLF
NA | TRBJ2-5 | TRBV2 | ASSEEDRGSETQY
NA | TRBJ1-1 | TRBV11-2 | ASSLGVGEAF
NA | TRBJ2-7 | TRBV27 | ASGGTSGSLIVDEQY
NA | TRBJ1-1 | TRBV29-1 | SAVQGAGNTEAF
NA | TRBJ2-3 | TRBV29-1 | SVVGGMSLDTQY
NA | TRBJ2-3 | TRBV4-2 | ASSPYSSGGTDTQY
NA | TRBJ2-1 | TRBV19 | ASSITAGGPMHEQF
once | TRBJ2-7 | TRBV7-2 | ASSAWTGGSYEQY
NA | TRBJ1-4 | TRBV7-9 | ASSLAQGHTNEKLF
NA | TRBJ2-3 | TRBV27 | ASSLRGLGVDTQY
NA | TRBJ2-1 | TRBV6-4 | ASSEGSSGDNEQF
NA | TRBJ2-7 | TRBV9 | ASSRGGPPYEQY
NA | TRBJ1-2 | TRBV7-8 | ASSASRVSNYGYT
NA | TRBJ2-5 | TRBV2 | ASSRTVIAGGETQY
NA | TRBJ1-3 | TRBV30 | AWSGKQGTGNTIY
NA | TRBJ2-2 | TRBV27 | ASSSPPRGRLGYPNTGELF
NA | TRBJ2-2 | TRBV4-1 | ASSQDFAGYGELF
NA | TRBJ2-3 | TRBV4-1 | ASSQDSPRGVGTDTQY
NA | TRBJ1-4 | TRBV6-5 | ASRSETGGIEKLF
NA | TRBJ1-2 | TRBV27 | ASSLNGANYGYT
NA | TRBJ1-1 | TRBV11-2 | ASSLRTAGTEAF
NA | TRBJ2-1 | TRBV4-2 | ASSPGNNEQF
NA | TRBJ2-1 | TRBV28 | ASGSTGGGVAYNEQF
NA | TRBJ1-5 | TRBV18 | ASSPTQGEPQH
once | TRBJ2-7 | TRBV28 | ASGPQDLREQY
NA | TRBJ2-1 | TRBV7-2 | ASCWHRSSYNEQF
NA | TRBJ1-1 | TRBV28 | ASSLRGYSGTEAF
NA | TRBJ2-7 | TRBV10-2 | ASSEPVGEAGEISYEQY
NA | TRBJ2-1 | TRBV13 | ASSLVGRGNEQF
NA | TRBJ2-2 | TRBV4-2 | ASSQDGFGGTGELF
NA | TRBJ2-7 | TRBV18 | ASSPGRVEQY
NA | TRBJ2-3 | TRBV5-8 | ASDSARGRDTDTQY
once | TRBJ2-1 | TRBV6-1 | ASSEASSGRGNEQF